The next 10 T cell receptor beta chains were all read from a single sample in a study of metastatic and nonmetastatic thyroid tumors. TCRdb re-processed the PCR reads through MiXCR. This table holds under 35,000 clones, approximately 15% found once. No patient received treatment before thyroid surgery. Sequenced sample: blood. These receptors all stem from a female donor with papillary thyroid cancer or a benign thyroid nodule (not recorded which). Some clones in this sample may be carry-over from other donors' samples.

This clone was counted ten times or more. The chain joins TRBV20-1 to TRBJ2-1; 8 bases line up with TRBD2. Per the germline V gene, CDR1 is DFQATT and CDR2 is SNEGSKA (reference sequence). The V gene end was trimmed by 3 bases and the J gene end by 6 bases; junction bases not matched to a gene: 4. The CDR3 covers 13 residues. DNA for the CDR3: TGCAGTGCTAGGGGCGGGAGGTTCAATGAGCAGTTCTTC. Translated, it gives CSARGGRFNEQFF.

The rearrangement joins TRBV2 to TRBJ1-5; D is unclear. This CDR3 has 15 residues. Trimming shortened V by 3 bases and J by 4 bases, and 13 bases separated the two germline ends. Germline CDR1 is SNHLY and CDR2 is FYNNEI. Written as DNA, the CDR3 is TGTGCCAGCAGTGAGTGGATGGGTGCTAATCAGCCCCAGCATTTT. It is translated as CASSEWMGANQPQHF. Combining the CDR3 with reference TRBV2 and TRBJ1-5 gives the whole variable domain EPEVTQTPSHQVTQMGQEVILRCVPISNHLYFYWYRQILGQKVEFLVSFYNNEISEKSEIFDDQFSVERPDGSNFTLKIRSTKLEDSAMYFCASSEWMGANQPQHFGDGTRLSIL.

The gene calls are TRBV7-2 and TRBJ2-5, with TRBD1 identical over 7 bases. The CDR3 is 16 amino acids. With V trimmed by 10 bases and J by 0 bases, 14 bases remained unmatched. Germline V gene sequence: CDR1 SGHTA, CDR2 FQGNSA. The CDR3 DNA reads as TGTGCCATTGGCGGGCTACAGGGGCCCCACCAAGAGACCCAGTACTTC. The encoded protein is CAIGGLQGPHQETQYF.

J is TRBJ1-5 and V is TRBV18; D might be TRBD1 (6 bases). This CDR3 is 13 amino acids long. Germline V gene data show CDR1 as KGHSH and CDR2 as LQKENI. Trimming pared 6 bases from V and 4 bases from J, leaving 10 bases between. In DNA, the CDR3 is TGTGCCAGCTCCCCAGGGGAAAATCAGCCCCAGCATTTT. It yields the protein CASSPGENQPQHF.

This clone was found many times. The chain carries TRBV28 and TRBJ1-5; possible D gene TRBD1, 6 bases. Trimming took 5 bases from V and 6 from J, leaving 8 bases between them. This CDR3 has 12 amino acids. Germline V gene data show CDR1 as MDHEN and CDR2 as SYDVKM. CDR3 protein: CASSRGGQPQHF. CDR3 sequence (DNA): TGTGCCAGCAGTCGAGGGGGTCAGCCCCAGCATTTT.

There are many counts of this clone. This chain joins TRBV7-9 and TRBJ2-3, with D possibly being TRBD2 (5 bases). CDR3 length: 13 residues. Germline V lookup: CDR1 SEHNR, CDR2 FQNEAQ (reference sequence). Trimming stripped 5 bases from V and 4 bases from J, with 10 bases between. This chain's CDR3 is CASSLVRADTQYF. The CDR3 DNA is TGTGCCAGCAGCCTCGTGAGGGCAGATACGCAGTATTTT.

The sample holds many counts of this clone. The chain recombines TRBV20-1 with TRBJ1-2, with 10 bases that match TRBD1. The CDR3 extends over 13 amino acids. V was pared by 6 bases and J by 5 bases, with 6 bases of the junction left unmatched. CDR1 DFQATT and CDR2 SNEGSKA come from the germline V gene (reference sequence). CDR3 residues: CSAPRDRGYGYTF. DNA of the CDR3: TGCAGTGCCCCCCGGGACAGGGGATATGGCTACACCTTC.

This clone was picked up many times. Here the CDR3 reads CATSKGTGTQETQYF. DNA of the CDR3: TGTGCCACCAGTAAAGGCACAGGGACCCAAGAGACCCAGTACTTC. This rearrangement joins TRBV24-1 to TRBJ2-5, with a possible D match to TRBD1 (6 bases). V was shortened by 6 bases and J by 1 base, with 14 bases between the two germline ends. The CDR3 consists of 15 residues. CDR1 and CDR2 (germline): KGHDR, SFDVKD.

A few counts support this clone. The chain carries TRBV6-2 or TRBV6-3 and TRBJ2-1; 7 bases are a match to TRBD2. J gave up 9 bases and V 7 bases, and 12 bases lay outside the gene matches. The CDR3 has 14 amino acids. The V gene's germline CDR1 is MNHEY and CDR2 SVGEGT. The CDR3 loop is CASTHWCGRGEQFF. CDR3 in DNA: TGTGCCAGCACCCACTGGTGCGGGAGAGGTGAGCAGTTCTTC.

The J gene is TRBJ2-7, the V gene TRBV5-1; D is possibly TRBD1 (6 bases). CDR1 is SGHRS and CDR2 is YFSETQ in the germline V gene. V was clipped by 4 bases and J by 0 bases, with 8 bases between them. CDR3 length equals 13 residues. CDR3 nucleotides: TGCGCCAGCAGCAGGACAGCCTCCTACGAGCAGTACTTC. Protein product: CASSRTASYEQYF.